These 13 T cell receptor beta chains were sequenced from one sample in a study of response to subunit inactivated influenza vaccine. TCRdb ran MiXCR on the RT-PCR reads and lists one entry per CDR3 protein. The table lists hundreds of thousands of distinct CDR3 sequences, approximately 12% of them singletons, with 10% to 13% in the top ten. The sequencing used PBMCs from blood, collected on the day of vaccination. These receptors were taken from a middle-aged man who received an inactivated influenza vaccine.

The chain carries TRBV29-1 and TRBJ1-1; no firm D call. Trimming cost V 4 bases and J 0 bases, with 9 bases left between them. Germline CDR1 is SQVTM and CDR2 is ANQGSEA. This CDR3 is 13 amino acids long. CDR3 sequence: CSVGRGMNTEAFF. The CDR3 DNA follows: TGCAGCGTTGGCCGGGGAATGAACACTGAAGCTTTCTTT.

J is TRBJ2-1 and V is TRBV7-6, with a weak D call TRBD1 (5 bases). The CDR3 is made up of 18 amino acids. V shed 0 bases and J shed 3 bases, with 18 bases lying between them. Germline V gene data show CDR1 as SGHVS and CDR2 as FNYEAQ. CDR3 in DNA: TGTGCCAGCAGCTTAGCGTCCCCCACAGGCTTGCACTACAATGAGCAGTTCTTC. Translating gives CASSLASPTGLHYNEQFF.

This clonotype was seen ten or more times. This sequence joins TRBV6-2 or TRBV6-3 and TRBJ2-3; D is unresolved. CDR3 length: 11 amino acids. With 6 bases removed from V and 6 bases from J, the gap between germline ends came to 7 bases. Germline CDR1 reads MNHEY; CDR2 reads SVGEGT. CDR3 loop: CASSDLDTQYF. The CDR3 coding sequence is TGTGCCAGCAGCGACTTGGATACGCAGTATTTT.

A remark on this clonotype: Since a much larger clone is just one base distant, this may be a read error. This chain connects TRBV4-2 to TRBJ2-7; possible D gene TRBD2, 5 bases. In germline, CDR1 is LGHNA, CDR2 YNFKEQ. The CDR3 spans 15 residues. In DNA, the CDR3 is TGTGCCACCAGCCAAGATAAAGCTAATAGCGACGAGCAGTACTTC. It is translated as CATSQDKANSDEQYF.

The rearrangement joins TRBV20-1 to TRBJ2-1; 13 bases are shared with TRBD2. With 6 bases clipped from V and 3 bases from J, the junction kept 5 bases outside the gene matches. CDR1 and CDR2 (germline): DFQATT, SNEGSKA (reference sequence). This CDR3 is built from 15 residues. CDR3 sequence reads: CSARLAGGVYNEQFF. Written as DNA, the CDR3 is TGCAGTGCAAGACTAGCGGGAGGTGTCTACAATGAGCAGTTCTTC.

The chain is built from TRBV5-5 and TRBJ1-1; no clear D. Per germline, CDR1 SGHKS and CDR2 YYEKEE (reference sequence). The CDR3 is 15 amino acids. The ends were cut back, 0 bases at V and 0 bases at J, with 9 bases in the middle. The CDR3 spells CASSLASRLNTEAFF. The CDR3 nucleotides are TGTGCCAGCAGCTTGGCCAGCCGGCTGAACACTGAAGCTTTCTTT.

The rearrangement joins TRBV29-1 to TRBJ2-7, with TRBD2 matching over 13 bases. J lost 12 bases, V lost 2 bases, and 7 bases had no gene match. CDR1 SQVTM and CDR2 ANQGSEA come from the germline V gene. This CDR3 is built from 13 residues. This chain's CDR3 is CSVELGTSGTVYF. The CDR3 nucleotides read TGCAGCGTTGAACTCGGGACTAGCGGGACGGTGTACTTC.

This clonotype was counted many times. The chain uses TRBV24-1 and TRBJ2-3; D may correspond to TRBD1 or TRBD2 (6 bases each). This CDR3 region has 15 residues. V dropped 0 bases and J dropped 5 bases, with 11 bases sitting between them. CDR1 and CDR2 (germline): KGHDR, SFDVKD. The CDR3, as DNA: TGTGCCACCAGTGATTTGAAGGGGGGCTTAGATACGCAGTATTTT. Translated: CATSDLKGGLDTQYF.

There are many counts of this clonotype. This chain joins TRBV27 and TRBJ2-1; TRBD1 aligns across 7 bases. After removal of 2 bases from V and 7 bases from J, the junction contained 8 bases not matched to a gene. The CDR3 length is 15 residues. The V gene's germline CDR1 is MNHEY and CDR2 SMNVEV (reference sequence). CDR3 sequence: CASSLRPGGLNEQFF. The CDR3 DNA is TGTGCCAGCAGTTTACGGCCAGGGGGATTGAATGAGCAGTTCTTC.

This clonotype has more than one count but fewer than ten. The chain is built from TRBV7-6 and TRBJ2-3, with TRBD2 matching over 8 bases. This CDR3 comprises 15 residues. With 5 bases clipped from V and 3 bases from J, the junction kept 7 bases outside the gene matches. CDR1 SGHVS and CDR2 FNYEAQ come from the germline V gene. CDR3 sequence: CASSPAGTRTDTQYF. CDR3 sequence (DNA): TGTGCCAGCAGCCCGGCCGGGACTAGGACAGATACGCAGTATTTT.

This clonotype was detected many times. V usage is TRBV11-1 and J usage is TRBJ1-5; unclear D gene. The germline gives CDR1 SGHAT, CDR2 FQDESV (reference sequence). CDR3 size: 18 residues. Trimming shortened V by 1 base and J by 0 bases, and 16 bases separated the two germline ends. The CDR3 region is CASSLGFLGSDSNQPQHF. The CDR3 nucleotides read TGTGCCAGCAGCTTAGGTTTCTTGGGATCCGATAGCAATCAGCCCCAGCATTTT. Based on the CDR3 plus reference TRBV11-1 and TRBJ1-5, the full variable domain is EAEVAQSPRYKITEKSQAVAFWCDPISGHATLYWYRQILGQGPELLVQFQDESVVDDSQLPKDRFSAERLKGVDSTLKIQPAELGDSAMYLCASSLGFLGSDSNQPQHFGDGTRLSIL.

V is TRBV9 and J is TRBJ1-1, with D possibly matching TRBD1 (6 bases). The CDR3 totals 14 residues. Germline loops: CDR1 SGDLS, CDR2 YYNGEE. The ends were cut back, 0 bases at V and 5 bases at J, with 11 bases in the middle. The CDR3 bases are TGTGCCAGCAGCGTAGCACAGGGCGGGACTGAAGCTTTCTTT. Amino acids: CASSVAQGGTEAFF. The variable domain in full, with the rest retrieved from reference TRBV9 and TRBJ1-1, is DSGVTQTPKHLITATGQRVTLRCSPRSGDLSVYWYQQSLDQGLQFLIQYYNGEERAKGNILERFSAQQFPDLHSELNLSSLELGDSALYFCASSVAQGGTEAFFGQGTRLTVV.

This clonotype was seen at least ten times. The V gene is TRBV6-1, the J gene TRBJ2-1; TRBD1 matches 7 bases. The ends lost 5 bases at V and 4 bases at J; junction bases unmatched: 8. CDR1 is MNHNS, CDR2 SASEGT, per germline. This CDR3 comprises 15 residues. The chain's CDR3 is CASSPDRVLYNEQFF. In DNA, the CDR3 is TGTGCCAGCAGTCCTGACAGGGTATTGTACAATGAGCAGTTCTTC.